This TCR beta chain was observed in a study of glioma-infiltrating T cells after dendritic cell vaccination. Study in general: Three intradermal dendritic cell vaccine injections were given every two weeks.

This CDR3 comprises 14 residues. Germline V gene sequence: CDR1 MNHEY, CDR2 SMNVEV (reference sequence). Unmatched junction bases numbered 3, after V lost 2 bases and J lost 3 bases. Blood PBMC samples: pre-vaccination, two weeks post third vaccination, and at tumor progression. Produced via immunoSEQ multiplex PCR; TCRdb's table is partial and in-frame only. This table has about 67,000 clones, 81% appearing once. On this clone: Its antigen is not known.

Study observations and caveats: Higher TCR clonality did not directly relate to longer survival.

This specimen was blood, taken before dendritic cell vaccination. The origin of this receptor is a human donor with glioblastoma. The chain recombines TRBV27 with TRBJ1-2, with 7 bases aligning to TRBD1. The CDR3 bases are TGTGCCAGCAGTTTAAAACAGGGGTACTATGGCTACACCTTC. Amino acids: CASSLKQGYYGYTF.